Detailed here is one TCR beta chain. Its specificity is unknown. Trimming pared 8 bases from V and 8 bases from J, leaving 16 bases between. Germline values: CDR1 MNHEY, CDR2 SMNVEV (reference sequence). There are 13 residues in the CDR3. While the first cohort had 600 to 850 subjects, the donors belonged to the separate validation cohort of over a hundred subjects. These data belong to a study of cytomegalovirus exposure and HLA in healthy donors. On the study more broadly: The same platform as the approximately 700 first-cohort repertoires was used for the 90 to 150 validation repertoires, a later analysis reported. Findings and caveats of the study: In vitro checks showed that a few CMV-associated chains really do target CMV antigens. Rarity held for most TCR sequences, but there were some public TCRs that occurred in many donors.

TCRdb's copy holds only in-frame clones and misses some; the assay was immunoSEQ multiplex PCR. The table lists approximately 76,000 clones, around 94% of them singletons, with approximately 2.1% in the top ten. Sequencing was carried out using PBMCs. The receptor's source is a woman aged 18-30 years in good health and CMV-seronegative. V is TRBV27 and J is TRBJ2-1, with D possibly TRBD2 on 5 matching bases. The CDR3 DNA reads TGTGCCAGCTACGGAAGTTCGGGGTATGAGCAGTTCTTC. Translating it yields CASYGSSGYEQFF.